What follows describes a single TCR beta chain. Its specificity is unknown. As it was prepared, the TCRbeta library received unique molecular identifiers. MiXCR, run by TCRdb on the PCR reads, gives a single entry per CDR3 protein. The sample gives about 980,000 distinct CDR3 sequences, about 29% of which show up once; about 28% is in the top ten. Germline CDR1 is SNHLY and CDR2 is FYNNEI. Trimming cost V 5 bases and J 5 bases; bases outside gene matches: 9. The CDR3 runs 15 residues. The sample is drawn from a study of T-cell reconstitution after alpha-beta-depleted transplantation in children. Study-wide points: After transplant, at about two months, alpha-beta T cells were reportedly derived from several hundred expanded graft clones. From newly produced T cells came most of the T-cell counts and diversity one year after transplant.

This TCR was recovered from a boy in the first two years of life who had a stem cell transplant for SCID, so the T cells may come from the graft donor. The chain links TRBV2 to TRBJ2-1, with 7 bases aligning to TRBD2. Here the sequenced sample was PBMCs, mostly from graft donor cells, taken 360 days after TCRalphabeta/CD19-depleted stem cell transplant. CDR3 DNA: TGTGCCAGCAGTACGCAGGGACTACCAGACAATGAGCAGTTCTTC. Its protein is CASSTQGLPDNEQFF.